Following are 32 T cell receptor beta chains from one sample sequenced in a study of blood T cell repertoires in COVID-19 (TCRdb year 2020). Library preparation employed the immunoSEQ multiplex PCR assay. Drawn from immuneACCESS, this table holds only the in-frame rearrangements with V and J called that TCRdb kept. Clones are partly lost; checked studies trace under half to an unresolved V gene and leave the rest unexplained. The sample table holds 120,000 or so clones, of which 69% were seen once. Together, the top ten hold about 2.2% of the sample. Sequencing was carried out using peripheral blood. Source of these receptors: a woman between 65 and 79 years old with acute or convalescent COVID-19.

The CDR3 nucleotides read TGTGCCAGCAGCTTGAGACTAGCGGGGGGGACAGATACGCAGTATTTT. Its protein is CASSLRLAGGTDTQYF. The rearrangement joins TRBV7-9 to TRBJ2-3; 14 bases are a match to TRBD2. CDR1 and CDR2 from the germline V gene are SEHNR and FQNEAQ (reference sequence). V shed 3 bases, J shed 3 bases, and the junction held 2 bases outside the gene matches. The CDR3 totals 16 residues.

The V call is TRBV6-2 or TRBV6-3, the J call TRBJ2-3; 9 bases line up with TRBD1. This CDR3 has 15 amino acids. Germline V gene data show CDR1 as MNHEY and CDR2 as SVGEGT. V was clipped by 6 bases and J by 4 bases; unmatched bases: 8. The CDR3 region has the DNA TGTGCCAGCAGCACCTCCGGGACAGGGTCAGATACGCAGTATTTT. This translates into CASSTSGTGSDTQYF.

This clone was seen only once. J is TRBJ2-2 and V is TRBV24-1; D is perhaps TRBD1 (6 bases). CDR1 and CDR2 from the germline V gene are KGHDR and SFDVKD. This CDR3 region has 14 residues. The ends were cut back, 4 bases at V and 4 bases at J, with 9 bases in the middle. As DNA, the CDR3 is TGTGCCACCAGTGAGGACAGTATCACCGGGGAGCTGTTTTTT. Its translation is CATSEDSITGELFF.

This chain links TRBV28 with TRBJ1-1, with 11 bases identical to TRBD1. Germline loops: CDR1 MDHEN, CDR2 SYDVKM. The junction had 5 bases not matched to a gene; V was cut back by 7 bases and J by 4 bases. CDR3 length equals 14 residues. DNA of the CDR3: TGTGCCAGCATTCCCGGGACAGGGGGCACTGAAGCTTTCTTT. This sequence encodes CASIPGTGGTEAFF.

The rearrangement joins TRBV27 to TRBJ2-3; 9 positions agree with TRBD2. Germline CDR1 reads MNHEY; CDR2 reads SMNVEV (reference sequence). This CDR3 contains 14 residues. V lost 6 bases and J lost 6; bases outside the gene matches: 7. In DNA form, the CDR3 reads TGTGCCAGCAGGGGGACTAGCCTAGGGGATACGCAGTATTTT. Encoded protein: CASRGTSLGDTQYF.

This clone has just a few counts. The chain employs TRBV6-6 and TRBJ2-5; 7 bases map to TRBD1. The V gene's germline CDR1 is MNHNY and CDR2 SVGAGI (reference sequence). The CDR3 loop spans 13 amino acids. V lost 6 bases to trimming and J lost 5 bases; unmatched junction nucleotides: 6. The chain's CDR3 is CASRGLDRETQYF. The CDR3 DNA is TGTGCCAGCAGGGGGCTGGACAGGGAGACCCAGTACTTC.

The V gene is TRBV4-1, the J gene TRBJ2-3; 7 nucleotides align to TRBD2. This CDR3 is built from 17 residues. Germline V gene lookup returns CDR1 MGHRA and CDR2 YSYEKL. Germline trimming cut 1 base from V and 5 bases from J; bases unmatched to any gene: 12. CDR3 loop: CASSQGATSDYRDTQYF. The CDR3 DNA reads TGCGCCAGCAGCCAAGGGGCCACTAGCGACTATAGAGATACGCAGTATTTT.

As for this clone: An end of the junction differs from the germline gene, which may be a read error. CDR3 region: CASRNSGNTEAFF. The CDR3 nucleotides are TGTGCGAGCAGGAATTCCGGGAACACTGAAGCTTTCTTT. The V and J genes are TRBV7-9 and TRBJ1-1; D gene uncertain. Looked up from germline, CDR1 is SEHNR and CDR2 is FQNEAQ (reference sequence). The CDR3 has 13 residues. Full variable domain (rest looked up from reference TRBV7-9 and TRBJ1-1): DTGVSQNPRHKITKRGQNVTFRCDPISEHNRLYWYRQTLGQGPEFLTYFQNEAQLEKSRLLSDRFSAERPKGSFSTLEIQRTEQGDSAMYLCASRNSGNTEAFFGQGTRLTVV.

This clone was counted once. The chain joins TRBV9 to TRBJ2-7; TRBD1 matches 7 bases. The CDR3 sequence is 17 residues long. In germline, CDR1 is SGDLS, CDR2 YYNGEE. V dropped 0 bases and J dropped 2; count of bases not matched to a gene: 11. CDR3 sequence (DNA): TGTGCCAGCAGCGTAGCTGGAACAGGGGCCCACCCCTACGAGCAGTACTTC. This sequence encodes CASSVAGTGAHPYEQYF.

By share, this clone ranks as medium-sized. The V gene is TRBV4-2, the J gene TRBJ2-2; the match to TRBD2 covers 9 bases. Germline lookup yields CDR1 LGHNA and CDR2 YNFKEQ. Trimming took 0 bases from V and 7 from J; bases not matched to a gene: 9. This CDR3 has 17 amino acids. The CDR3 nucleotides are TGTGCCAGCAGCCAAGAGATGGCGGGAGGGCCGTACGGGGAGCTGTTTTTT. Its protein is CASSQEMAGGPYGELFF.

V and J are TRBV9 and TRBJ2-1; D uncertain. The germline V gene has CDR1 SGDLS and CDR2 YYNGEE. CDR3 size: 15 residues. The V end lost 0 bases, the J end lost 4 bases, and 11 bases lay between the germline ends. CDR3 region: CASSVGAEPYNEQFF. In DNA form, the CDR3 reads TGTGCCAGCAGCGTAGGGGCAGAACCGTACAATGAGCAGTTCTTC.

The chain has TRBV29-1 and TRBJ2-1; D is perhaps TRBD1 (6 bases). Per the germline V gene, CDR1 is SQVTM and CDR2 is ANQGSEA. V was shortened by 6 bases and J by 0 bases, with 15 bases between the two germline ends. This CDR3 is built from 15 residues. The DNA for the CDR3 is TGCAGCGTGGGTACAGGGACGAGCTCCTACAATGAGCAGTTCTTC. Protein: CSVGTGTSSYNEQFF.

This chain connects TRBV6-5 to TRBJ2-1, with 8 bases that match TRBD2. This CDR3 spans 15 amino acids. J gave up 0 bases and V 6 bases, and 4 bases lay outside the gene matches. The germline gives CDR1 MNHEY, CDR2 SVGAGI. CDR3 nucleotide sequence: TGTGCCAGCAGGCGGGGGGCAAGCTCCTACAATGAGCAGTTCTTC. This sequence encodes CASRRGASSYNEQFF.

This sequence joins TRBV27 and TRBJ1-1; no definite D call. Germline values: CDR1 MNHEY, CDR2 SMNVEV (reference sequence). This CDR3 has 14 residues. The V end was cut by 3 bases, the J end by 0 bases, with 8 bases between. The CDR3 reads CASSFSGLNTEAFF. The CDR3 DNA reads as TGTGCCAGCAGTTTTTCGGGGTTGAACACTGAAGCTTTCTTT.

The rearrangement joins TRBV6-9 to TRBJ1-4; a possible D gene is TRBD1 (5 bases). Germline assignment: CDR1 MNHGY and CDR2 SVAAGI. The CDR3 runs to 14 residues. Trimming left V 3 bases short and J 7 bases short, with 12 bases between. CDR3 loop: CASSYEWGGEKLFF. In nucleotides, the CDR3 is TGTGCCAGCAGTTACGAGTGGGGGGGTGAAAAACTGTTTTTT.

The J gene is TRBJ1-4, the V gene TRBV5-1; 9 bases map to TRBD1. The CDR3 runs 15 residues. Trimming cost V 4 bases and J 5 bases; bases outside gene matches: 6. Germline lookup yields CDR1 SGHRS and CDR2 YFSETQ. This CDR3 reads CASSSSGTGNEKLFF. The CDR3, as DNA: TGCGCCAGCAGCAGCTCCGGGACAGGGAATGAAAAACTGTTTTTT.

The chain uses TRBV19 and TRBJ1-1; D not resolved. Germline-derived CDR1 and CDR2 are LNHDA and SQIVND (reference sequence). Trimming shortened V by 4 bases and J by 2 bases, and 8 bases separated the two germline ends. The CDR3 loop spans 13 amino acids. CDR3 nucleotides: TGTGCCAGTAGTAGAACTTATAACACTGAAGCTTTCTTT. Translating gives CASSRTYNTEAFF.

J is TRBJ2-6 and V is TRBV6-1, with D possibly being TRBD1 (6 bases). Germline CDR1 reads MNHNS; CDR2 reads SASEGT. The CDR3 covers 15 residues. Trimming took off 2 bases at V and 6 bases at J, with 11 bases between the two ends. The CDR3 protein is CASSEFRTEANVLTF. CDR3 nucleotide sequence: TGTGCCAGCAGTGAATTCCGGACAGAGGCCAACGTCCTGACTTTC.

This clone has just a few counts. The chain uses TRBV3-1 (or the pseudogene TRBV3-2) and TRBJ2-7; D gene ambiguous. V was clipped by 6 bases and J by 0 bases, with 9 bases between them. Per germline, CDR1 LGHDT and CDR2 YNNKEL (reference sequence). This CDR3 spans 13 amino acids. For the CDR3, the DNA is TGTGCCAGCAGACACCGGAGCTCCTACGAGCAGTACTTC. Protein sequence: CASRHRSSYEQYF.

The chain joins TRBV2 to TRBJ1-4; D might be TRBD1 (5 bases). The CDR3 spans 13 residues. Germline V CDR1 and CDR2: SNHLY, FYNNEI. Between the trimmed V and J ends, which lost 7 bases and 10 bases, there was a span of 16 bases. The CDR3 coding sequence is TGTGCCAGCACGGGGGAAGGTAATAGAAAACTGTTTTTT. This encodes CASTGEGNRKLFF.

CDR3: CASSLGLAGGPSTDTQYF. DNA for the CDR3: TGTGCCAGCAGCTTAGGACTAGCGGGGGGGCCGAGCACAGATACGCAGTATTTT. V gene TRBV7-9 combines with J gene TRBJ2-3; 14 bases align to TRBD2. V lost 1 base to trimming and J lost 0 bases; unmatched junction nucleotides: 3. The CDR3 has 18 amino acids. Looked up from germline, CDR1 is SEHNR and CDR2 is FQNEAQ (reference sequence).

The V gene is TRBV5-6, the J gene TRBJ2-7; TRBD1 might be the D (6 bases). V lost 4 bases to trimming and J lost 5 bases, with 13 bases between them. This CDR3 comprises 13 residues. From germline, CDR1 is SGHDT and CDR2 YYEEEE. CDR3 amino acids: CASSVGQFNEQYF. The CDR3 DNA is TGTGCCAGCAGCGTCGGACAGTTCAACGAGCAGTACTTC.

The CDR3 region has the DNA TGTGCCAGCAGCCAAGACACTAGCGGGATCTACGAGCAGTACTTC. The encoded protein is CASSQDTSGIYEQYF. This chain connects TRBV4-2 to TRBJ2-7, with TRBD2 matching over 10 bases. This CDR3 has 15 residues. CDR1 is LGHNA and CDR2 is YNFKEQ in the germline V gene. V dropped 0 bases and J dropped 3; count of bases not matched to a gene: 2.

This chain connects TRBV7-9 to TRBJ2-4; 7 nucleotides agree with TRBD1. This CDR3 is built from 14 residues. The V and J ends lost 8 bases and 0 bases, in that order; junction bases with no gene match: 4. Germline V gene lookup returns CDR1 SEHNR and CDR2 FQNEAQ (reference sequence). Here the CDR3 reads CASGQVEAKNIQYF. In DNA, the CDR3 is TGTGCCAGCGGACAGGTGGAAGCCAAAAACATTCAGTACTTC.

The chain couples TRBV5-4 to TRBJ2-2; TRBD2 agrees at 13 bases. CDR3 length equals 17 residues. V was clipped by 3 bases and J by 6 bases; unmatched bases: 8. Per germline, CDR1 SGHNT and CDR2 YYREEE (reference sequence). As DNA, the CDR3 is TGTGCCAGCAGCTCGATGGTACTAGCGGGAGGGGCCGGGGAGCTGTTTTTT. Translated, it gives CASSSMVLAGGAGELFF.

In this sample, this clone turned up once. This chain links TRBV2 with TRBJ2-5; D may be TRBD1 (6 bases). The CDR3 is made up of 13 amino acids. V lost 6 bases to trimming and J lost 5 bases, with 13 bases between them. Germline V gene sequence: CDR1 SNHLY, CDR2 FYNNEI. The CDR3 here is CASRQQGWETQYF. CDR3 DNA: TGTGCCAGCAGGCAACAGGGTTGGGAGACCCAGTACTTC. Using reference TRBV2 and TRBJ2-5 for the parts outside the CDR3, the full variable domain is EPEVTQTPSHQVTQMGQEVILRCVPISNHLYFYWYRQILGQKVEFLVSFYNNEISEKSEIFDDQFSVERPDGSNFTLKIRSTKLEDSAMYFCASRQQGWETQYFGPGTRLLVL.

This clone was detected only a few times. The chain couples TRBV5-5 to TRBJ2-7; possible D gene TRBD2, 6 bases. The CDR3 is 14 residues long. Between the trimmed V and J ends, which lost 1 base and 7 bases, there was a span of 15 bases. Germline V gene sequence: CDR1 SGHKS, CDR2 YYEKEE (reference sequence). The CDR3 nucleotides read TGTGCCAGCAGCTTGAGCGGGTCGGGGACTGAGCAGTACTTC. Residues: CASSLSGSGTEQYF. Drawing the rest from reference TRBV5-5 and TRBJ2-7, the complete variable domain is DAGVTQSPTHLIKTRGQQVTLRCSPISGHKSVSWYQQVLGQGPQFIFQYYEKEERGRGNFPDRFSARQFPNYSSELNVNALLLGDSALYLCASSLSGSGTEQYFGPGTRLTVT.

V and J are TRBV7-8 and TRBJ1-5, with D perhaps matching TRBD1 (6 bases). The germline V gene encodes CDR1 SGHVS and CDR2 FQNEAQ. V was shortened by 6 bases and J by 9 bases, with 21 bases between the two germline ends. This CDR3 contains 15 residues. The CDR3 coding sequence is TGTGCCAGCAGTCCGAGACAGGCCGCGGAGCTGCCCCAGCATTTT. Its translation is CASSPRQAAELPQHF.

The chain combines TRBV4-1 with TRBJ2-1; 9 positions match TRBD2. The CDR3 has 17 residues. Trimming took 0 bases from V and 7 from J; bases not matched to a gene: 10. CDR1 and CDR2 from the germline V gene are MGHRA and YSYEKL. CDR3 coding DNA: TGCGCCAGCAGCCAAGATTCGGGACTAGCATCCTGGAATGAGCAGTTCTTC. This encodes CASSQDSGLASWNEQFF.

The chain uses TRBV27 and TRBJ2-7; TRBD2 aligns across 10 bases. Unmatched junction bases numbered 7, after V lost 3 bases and J lost 2 bases. This CDR3 is built from 16 residues. From germline, CDR1 is MNHEY and CDR2 SMNVEV (reference sequence). The CDR3 reads CASSFLASGRAYEQYF. CDR3 DNA: TGTGCCAGCAGTTTTTTGGCTAGCGGGAGAGCCTACGAGCAGTACTTC.

This clone is a singleton in its sample. The chain joins TRBV6-5 to TRBJ2-7; 10 bases map to TRBD1. This CDR3 has 13 residues. CDR1 MNHEY and CDR2 SVGAGI come from the germline V gene. The V segment lost 6 bases and the J segment 4 bases; nucleotides outside the gene matches: 3. The CDR3 here is CASRWTGGYEQYF. The DNA of the CDR3 is TGTGCCAGCAGGTGGACAGGGGGATACGAGCAGTACTTC.

Of note for this clone: The junction departs from germline at one end; a sequencing error may be responsible. CDR3 sequence: CASSQTGLNGKLFF. The CDR3 DNA reads TGCGCCAGCAGTCAAACAGGGTTGAATGGAAAACTGTTTTTT. The rearrangement uses TRBV4-1 and TRBJ1-4; D perhaps matches TRBD1 (6 bases). Germline-derived CDR1 and CDR2 are MGHRA and YSYEKL. The CDR3 loop spans 14 amino acids.